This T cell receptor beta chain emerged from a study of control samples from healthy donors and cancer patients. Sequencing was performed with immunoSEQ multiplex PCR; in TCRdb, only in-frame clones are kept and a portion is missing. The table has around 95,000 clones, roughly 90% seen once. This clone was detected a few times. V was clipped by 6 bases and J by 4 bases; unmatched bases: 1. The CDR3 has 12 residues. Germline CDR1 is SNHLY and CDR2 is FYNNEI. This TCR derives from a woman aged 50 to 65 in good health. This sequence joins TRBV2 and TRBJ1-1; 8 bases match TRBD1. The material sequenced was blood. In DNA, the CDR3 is TGTGCCAGCAGACAGGGGGTCACTGAAGCTTTCTTT. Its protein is CASRQGVTEAFF.